This T cell receptor beta chain was observed in a study of cytotoxic CD8 clonotypes in ibrutinib-treated CLL. Investigators sourced around 2 micrograms of genomic DNA from cryopreserved PBMCs for TCR beta libraries. Using immunoSEQ multiplex PCR, the repertoire was profiled, and TCRdb retains in-frame clones only, with some absent. Of fewer than 50,000 clones in the sample, 65% are singletons; the top ten hold 20% to 25%. CDR3 length: 13 amino acids. CDR1 MDHEN and CDR2 SYDVKM come from the germline V gene. Between the trimmed V and J ends, which lost 6 bases and 4 bases, there was a span of 12 bases.

The rearrangement links TRBV28 to TRBJ1-2; a possible D gene is TRBD1 (5 bases). The clonotype comes from a human donor with chronic lymphocytic leukemia. The specimen was PBMCs, collected after 24 months of ibrutinib treatment. CDR3 residues: CASSLPGPYGYTF. CDR3 coding DNA: TGTGCCAGCAGCCTACCGGGACCCTATGGCTACACCTTC.